This TCR beta chain was profiled in a study of cytomegalovirus exposure and HLA in healthy donors. In the PCR, 60 Vbeta and 13 Jbeta primers were used. Clones were sequenced by immunoSEQ multiplex PCR, and TCRdb holds only the in-frame ones, with some missing. The sample contains roughly 100,000 clones, about 80% of which appear only once. The origin of this receptor is a woman aged 18-29 years in good health and CMV-seropositive. Specimen: PBMCs.

The chain's CDR3 is CASSPGTVFNEQYF. CDR3 DNA sequence: TGTGCCAGCAGCCCTGGGACAGTCTTCAACGAGCAGTACTTC. The chain links TRBV7-9 to TRBJ2-7; TRBD1 matches at 7 bases. The V gene end was trimmed by 5 bases and the J gene end by 5 bases; junction bases not matched to a gene: 9. Germline V gene lookup returns CDR1 SEHNR and CDR2 FQNEAQ (reference sequence). The CDR3 runs to 14 residues. Supplemented by reference TRBV7-9 and TRBJ2-7, the full variable domain reads DTGVSQNPRHKITKRGQNVTFRCDPISEHNRLYWYRQTLGQGPEFLTYFQNEAQLEKSRLLSDRFSAERPKGSFSTLEIQRTEQGDSAMYLCASSPGTVFNEQYFGPGTRLTVT.